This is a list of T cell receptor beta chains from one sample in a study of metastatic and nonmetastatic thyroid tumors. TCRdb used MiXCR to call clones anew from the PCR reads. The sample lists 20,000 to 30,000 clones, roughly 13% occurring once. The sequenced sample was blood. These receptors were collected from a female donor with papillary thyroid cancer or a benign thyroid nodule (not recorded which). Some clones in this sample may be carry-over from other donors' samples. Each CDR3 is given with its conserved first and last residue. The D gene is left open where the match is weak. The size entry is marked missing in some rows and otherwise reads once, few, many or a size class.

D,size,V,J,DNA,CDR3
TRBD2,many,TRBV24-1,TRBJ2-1,TGTGCCACCAGTGATGGGACTAGCAGCCTTTGGAATGAGCAGTTCTTC,CATSDGTSSLWNEQFF
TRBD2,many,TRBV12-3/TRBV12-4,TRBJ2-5,TGTGCCAGCGAGGCTGAGCGGGAGGGGAGAGGGCCCCAGTACTTC,CASEAEREGRGPQYF
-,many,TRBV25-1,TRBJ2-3,TGTGCCAGCAGTGAATGGAGCACAGATACGCAGTATTTT,CASSEWSTDTQYF
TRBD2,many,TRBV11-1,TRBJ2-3,TGTGCCAGCAGCTTAGCGGTAACACCGGGAGGAGATACGCAGTATTTT,CASSLAVTPGGDTQYF
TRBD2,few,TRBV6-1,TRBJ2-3,TGTGCCAGCAGTGGTGACAGCGGGAGGGCCCGATGTGCAGATACGCAGTATTTT,CASSGDSGRARCADTQYF
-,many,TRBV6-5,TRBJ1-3,TGTGCCAGCAGTTACTCCTTCCTGTGGAACTCTGGAAACACCATATATTTT,CASSYSFLWNSGNTIYF
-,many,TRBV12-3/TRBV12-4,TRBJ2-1,TGTGCCGGAGACGGCATTTACAATGAGCAGTTCTTC,CAGDGIYNEQFF
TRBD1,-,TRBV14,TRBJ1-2,TGTGCCAGCAGCCAAAGACCGGACAGGGGCGGCTACACCTTC,CASSQRPDRGGYTF
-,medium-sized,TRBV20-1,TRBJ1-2,TGCAGTGCTAGAGACCGGACAGACTACTATGGCTACACCTTC,CSARDRTDYYGYTF
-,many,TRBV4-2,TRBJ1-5,TGTGCCAGCAGCCAAGATGTGTTGGGCAGTCAGCCCCAGCATTTT,CASSQDVLGSQPQHF
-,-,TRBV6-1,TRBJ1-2,TGTGCCATCCCAAGCGTTTTCTATGGCTACACCTTC,CAIPSVFYGYTF
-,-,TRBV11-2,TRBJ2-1,TGTGCCGGCATCCCTTCCCGGACTTTTTTCTCCTACAATGAGCAGTTCTTC,CAGIPSRTFFSYNEQFF
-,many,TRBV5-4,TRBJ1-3,TGTGCCAGCAGGAGGGACACGGTGCCTGACACCATATATTTT,CASRRDTVPDTIYF
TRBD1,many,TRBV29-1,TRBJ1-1,TGCAGCGTTGACCCGACAGGGATGAACACTGAAGCTTTCTTT,CSVDPTGMNTEAFF
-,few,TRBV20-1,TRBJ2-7,TGCAGTGCTAGTGGCATTTACGAGCAGTACTTC,CSASGIYEQYF
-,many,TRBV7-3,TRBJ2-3,TGTGCCAGCAGCTCACTCGCCCAGCCGACAGATACGCAGTATTTT,CASSSLAQPTDTQYF
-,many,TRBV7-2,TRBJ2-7,TGTGCCAGCAGCCTAAGTGGCGGGTACGAGCAGTACTTC,CASSLSGGYEQYF
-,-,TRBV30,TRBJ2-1,TGTGCCTGCCGCATAGGCAGCAGTGAGCAGTTCTTC,CACRIGSSEQFF
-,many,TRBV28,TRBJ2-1,TGTGCCAGCAGTTTATACAGGGGGAGGGATGAGCAGTTCTTC,CASSLYRGRDEQFF
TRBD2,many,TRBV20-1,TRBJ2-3,TGCAGTGCTAAAGGTGGGGGGCACTACTCACTAGCGGCTAGCACAGATACGCAGTATTTT,CSAKGGGHYSLAASTDTQYF
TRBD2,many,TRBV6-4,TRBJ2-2,TGTGCCAGCCGGGGAGGGGATGACACCGGGGAGCTGTTTTTT,CASRGGDDTGELFF
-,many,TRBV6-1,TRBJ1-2,TGTGCCAGCAGTTCCCCTGGACACTATGGCTACACCTTC,CASSSPGHYGYTF
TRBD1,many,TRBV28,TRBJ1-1,TGTGCCAGCAGTGGCGAAGGGACAGGGGGCGCGGAGGAAGCTTTCTTT,CASSGEGTGGAEEAFF
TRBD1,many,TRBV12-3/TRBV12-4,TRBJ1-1,TGTGCCAGCAGTTTTGACAGGGCAGGTAAAGCTTTCTTT,CASSFDRAGKAFF
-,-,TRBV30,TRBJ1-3,TGTGCCTGGAGTTATCTAGGCAGCTCTGGAAACACCATATATTTT,CAWSYLGSSGNTIYF
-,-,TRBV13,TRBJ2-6,TGTGCCAGCAGCTTCAGGGGCTCTCCGGGGGCCAACGTCCTGACTTTC,CASSFRGSPGANVLTF
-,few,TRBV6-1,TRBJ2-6,TGTGCCAGCAGTGAACAGTCTTGGGCCAACGTCCTGACTTTC,CASSEQSWANVLTF
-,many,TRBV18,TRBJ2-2,TGTGCCAGCTCACCACTGCCCGGTCCGCTGTTTTTT,CASSPLPGPLFF
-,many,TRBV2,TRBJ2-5,TGTGCCAGCGGCGGGCAACTAGCTAAAGAGACCCAGTACTTC,CASGGQLAKETQYF
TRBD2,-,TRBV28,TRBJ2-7,TGTGCCAGCACCTTGGGGGGGGTGGAACCGACATCCGAGCAGTACTTC,CASTLGGVEPTSEQYF
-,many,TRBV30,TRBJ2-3,TGTGCCTGGACTCGCGTCGGGACACTCAGCACAGATACGCAGTATTTT,CAWTRVGTLSTDTQYF
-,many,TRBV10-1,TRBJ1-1,TGCGCCGGGGACGGGACAACAACTGAAGCTTTTTTT,CAGDGTTTEAFF
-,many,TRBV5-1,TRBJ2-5,TGCGCCAGCAGGGGGAGCGGAACTGGGGGGACCCAGTACTTC,CASRGSGTGGTQYF
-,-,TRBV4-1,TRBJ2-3,TGCGCCAGCACCCGGACAGTAAAGAGCACAGATACGCAGTATTTT,CASTRTVKSTDTQYF
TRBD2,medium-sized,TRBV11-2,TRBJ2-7,TGTGCCAGCAGCTTAGTGCCCGGGAGGAACTACGAGCAGTACTTC,CASSLVPGRNYEQYF
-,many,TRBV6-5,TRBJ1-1,TGTGCCAGCAGTTACTCGGGGGGCGCTGAAGCTTTCTTT,CASSYSGGAEAFF
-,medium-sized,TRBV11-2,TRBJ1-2,TGTGCCAGCAGCTTAGGGGGGGGGCCGGAGGGCTACACCTTC,CASSLGGGPEGYTF
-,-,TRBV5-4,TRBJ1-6,TGTGCCAGCACCGTGGACAGCTCCTCTAAGTCACCCCGCCACTTT,CASTVDSSSKSPRHF
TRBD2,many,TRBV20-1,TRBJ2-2,TGCAGTGCTAGGGGGGGACTAGCGGGAGTTACCGGGGAGCTGTTTTTT,CSARGGLAGVTGELFF
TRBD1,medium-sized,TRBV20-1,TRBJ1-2,TGCAGTGCTAGAGGTACCGGGACAGAATCATATGGCTACACCTTC,CSARGTGTESYGYTF
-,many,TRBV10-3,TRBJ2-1,TGTGCCATCATGCGTGACGGCGGCAATGAGCAGTTCTTC,CAIMRDGGNEQFF
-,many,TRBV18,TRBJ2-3,TGTGCCAGCTCACCGACTCCCCTGGGCACAGATACGCAGTATTTT,CASSPTPLGTDTQYF
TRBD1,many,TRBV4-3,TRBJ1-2,TGCGCCAGCAGCCAAGATAGAGGGACAGGGCGAGGCTACACCTTC,CASSQDRGTGRGYTF
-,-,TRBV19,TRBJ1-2,TGTGCCAGTAGTTTGGACGGATCCAAGTATGGCTTCACCTTC,CASSLDGSKYGFTF
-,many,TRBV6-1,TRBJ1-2,TGTGCCAGCAAGGTCGGGGGTAATCCGGCCTATGGCTACACCTTC,CASKVGGNPAYGYTF